The subject of this entry is one TCR beta chain. What it recognizes is unknown. In the PCR, 60 Vbeta and 13 Jbeta primers were used. Sequenced by immunoSEQ multiplex PCR; TCRdb stores in-frame clones only, minus some. The data show about 200,000 clones, around 80% seen once. The data were obtained in a study of cytomegalovirus exposure and HLA in healthy donors. Across the study: Genotyping of about 400 donors showed that 80% to 85% belonged to the Caucasian-associated ancestry cluster.

V lost 5 bases and J 0 bases, leaving 17 bases between the germline ends. The CDR3 has 16 residues. The germline V gene encodes CDR1 SGHTA and CDR2 FQGNSA. Study observations and caveats: Later on, an analysis tied about 17,000 TCR beta sequences to HLA alleles at 0.05 false discovery rate.

The chain joins TRBV7-2 to TRBJ2-7, with D unclear. Sequenced: PBMCs. The TCR was taken from a man aged 25-45 years in good health and CMV-seronegative. The DNA of the CDR3 is TGTGCCAGCAGCGCTTCCCTAGGATTTAGCTCCTACGAGCAGTACTTC. It yields the protein CASSASLGFSSYEQYF.